The clone carrying this T cell receptor (beta chain) was seen more than once but under ten times. These data originate in a study of T-cell memory formation after mild COVID-19. The germline V gene has CDR1 SGHDN and CDR2 FVKESK. The CDR3 is made up of 15 amino acids. Germline trimming cut 4 bases from V and 5 bases from J; bases unmatched to any gene: 9. TCRdb re-called the 5' RACE reads with MiXCR, one entry per CDR3 protein. The top ten clones hold around a fifth of a sample with 350,000 to 500,000 distinct CDR3 sequences, more than 15% of them seen once. Sequenced material: PBMCs or a T cell subset sorted from them (not recorded which). This receptor was obtained from a man between 18 and 35 years old who had mild COVID-19 (a few samples of this study predate the infection). Cell type and time point are not known. This sequence joins TRBV14 and TRBJ2-5; 8 positions match TRBD1. CDR3 sequence (DNA): TGTGCCAGCAGCCCAGGGGGCACACATCAGGAGACCCAGTACTTC. Its translation: CASSPGGTHQETQYF.